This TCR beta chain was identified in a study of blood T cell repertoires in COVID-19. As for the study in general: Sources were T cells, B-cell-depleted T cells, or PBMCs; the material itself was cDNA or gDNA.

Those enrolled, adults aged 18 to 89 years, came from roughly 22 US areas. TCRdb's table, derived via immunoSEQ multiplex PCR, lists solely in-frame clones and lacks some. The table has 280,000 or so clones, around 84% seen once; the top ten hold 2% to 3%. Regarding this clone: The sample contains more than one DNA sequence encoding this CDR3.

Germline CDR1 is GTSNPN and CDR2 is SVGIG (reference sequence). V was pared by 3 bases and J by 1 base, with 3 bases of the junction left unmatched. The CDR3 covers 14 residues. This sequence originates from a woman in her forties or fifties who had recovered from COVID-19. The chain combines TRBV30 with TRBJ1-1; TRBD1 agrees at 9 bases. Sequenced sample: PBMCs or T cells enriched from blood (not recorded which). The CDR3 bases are TGTGCCTGGAGGGGACAGGGCCAGAACACTGAAGCTTTCTTT. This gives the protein CAWRGQGQNTEAFF.